This T cell receptor beta chain is drawn from a study of blood T cell repertoires in COVID-19. Study summary: The samples span acute and convalescent COVID-19 from the United States, Italy and Spain. The analysed material was cDNA or gDNA that came from T cells, B-cell-depleted T cells, or PBMCs.

As processed by the authors: Amplification of reference gene primers provided the estimated nucleated cell counts. Profiling relied on immunoSEQ multiplex PCR, and the TCRdb table lists in-frame clones only, not all of them. From that table come the V and J calls and clone size; the DNA was used to work out D and trimming. Of around 140,000 clones in the sample, approximately 84% were seen once. CDR1 is SGHRS and CDR2 is YFSETQ in the germline V gene. With V trimmed by 5 bases and J by 9 bases, 12 bases remained unmatched. This CDR3 spans 15 amino acids. This receptor was obtained from a human donor in a cohort sampled during active COVID-19. The chain combines TRBV5-1 with TRBJ2-1; 9 bases map to TRBD2. Sequencing was performed on peripheral blood. CDR3 in amino acids: CASRYGTSSNIEQFF. The CDR3 DNA follows: TGCGCCAGCAGATACGGGACTAGCTCCAACATTGAGCAGTTCTTC.